A single sample is the source of the 14 T cell receptor beta chains below, sequenced in a study of monozygotic twins with inflammatory bowel disease. TCRdb reprocessed the 5' RACE reads, keeping one entry per CDR3 protein, no DNA. The sample totals approximately 85,000 distinct CDR3 sequences; its top ten clones hold roughly 7%. Sequenced input: blood. All receptors derive from a human donor with ulcerative colitis or Crohn's disease, or a healthy co-twin of an affected twin (not recorded which).

The chain carries TRBV9 and TRBJ2-5; TCRdb calls TRBD1, which cannot be checked without DNA. This CDR3 comprises 15 residues. CDR1 SGDLS and CDR2 YYNGEE come from the germline V gene. CDR3 in amino acids: CASSATGVLGETQYF.

The genes are TRBV6-5 and TRBJ1-1; the TCRdb D gene call, TRBD1, has no DNA to confirm it. Germline values: CDR1 MNHEY, CDR2 SVGAGI. CDR3 length: 13 residues. CDR3 protein: CASNPGFRSEAFF.

The chain recombines TRBV19 with TRBJ1-2. Germline CDR1 LNHDA, CDR2 SQIVND (reference sequence). The CDR3 has 15 amino acids. This CDR3 is CASSPERSTSDGYTF.

This CDR3 reads CASSFLRETNEKLFF. The chain couples TRBV28 to TRBJ1-4. CDR3 length equals 15 residues. The germline gives CDR1 MDHEN, CDR2 SYDVKM.

The chain employs TRBV6-4 and TRBJ1-4; the D call from TCRdb, TRBD1, cannot be confirmed without DNA. CDR3 size: 17 residues. CDR1 is MRHNA, CDR2 SNTAGT, per germline. The CDR3 sequence is CASSDGTGTFRDEKLFF.

This chain joins TRBV5-1 and TRBJ1-2. The CDR3 has 14 amino acids. The V gene's germline CDR1 is SGHRS and CDR2 YFSETQ. This chain's CDR3 is CASSESRANYGYTF. The variable domain in full, with the rest retrieved from reference TRBV5-1 and TRBJ1-2, is KAGVTQTPRYLIKTRGQQVTLSCSPISGHRSVSWYQQTPGQGLQFLFEYFSETQRNKGNFPGRFSGRQFSNSRSEMNVSTLELGDSALYLCASSESRANYGYTFGSGTRLTVV.

The chain recombines TRBV20-1 with TRBJ1-3; TCRdb proposes TRBD1, but this gene call is untestable without DNA. The germline V gene has CDR1 DFQATT and CDR2 SNEGSKA (reference sequence). This CDR3 has 15 residues. The CDR3 loop is CSARAGARLGNTIYF.

The CDR3 is CASSDGQRGEADTQYF. The chain links TRBV2 to TRBJ2-3; TCRdb designates TRBD2, a call that cannot be tested without DNA. Germline CDR1 SNHLY, CDR2 FYNNEI. The CDR3 covers 16 residues.

This chain uses TRBV7-2 with TRBJ1-5. This CDR3 has 14 amino acids. The germline gives CDR1 SGHTA, CDR2 FQGNSA. The CDR3 sequence is CASSSTRVNQPQHF.

The gene calls are TRBV27 and TRBJ2-1; TCRdb gives TRBD2 as the D gene, but with no DNA this cannot be confirmed. The V gene's germline CDR1 is MNHEY and CDR2 SMNVEV (reference sequence). This CDR3 spans 15 amino acids. The chain's CDR3 is CASRWGGRPFNEQFF.

This rearrangement joins TRBV18 to TRBJ2-3; TCRdb gives TRBD2 as the D gene, but with no DNA this cannot be confirmed. This CDR3 has 19 amino acids. Germline values: CDR1 KGHSH, CDR2 LQKENI. The CDR3 sequence is CASSPPLSTSGVGTDTQYF.

The chain couples TRBV9 to TRBJ2-6. The CDR3 length is 16 residues. The germline CDR1 and CDR2 sequences are SGDLS and YYNGEE. The CDR3 region is CASRFPRGSGANVLTF.

CDR3: CSSTSEAGPDTQYF. The genes are TRBV7-2 and TRBJ2-3. Germline V lookup: CDR1 SGHTA, CDR2 FQGNSA. This CDR3 has 14 residues.

CDR3 amino acids: CASSMIVWGRILEGYTF. The chain combines TRBV19 with TRBJ1-2; the TRBD1 assignment by TCRdb is unverifiable without DNA. This CDR3 contains 17 residues. Germline CDR1 and CDR2: LNHDA and SQIVND (reference sequence). The complete variable domain, with remaining parts taken from reference TRBV19 and TRBJ1-2, reads DGGITQSPKYLFRKEGQNVTLSCEQNLNHDAMYWYRQDPGQGLRLIYYSQIVNDFQKGDIAEGYSVSREKKESFPLTVTSAQKNPTAFYLCASSMIVWGRILEGYTFGSGTRLTVV.